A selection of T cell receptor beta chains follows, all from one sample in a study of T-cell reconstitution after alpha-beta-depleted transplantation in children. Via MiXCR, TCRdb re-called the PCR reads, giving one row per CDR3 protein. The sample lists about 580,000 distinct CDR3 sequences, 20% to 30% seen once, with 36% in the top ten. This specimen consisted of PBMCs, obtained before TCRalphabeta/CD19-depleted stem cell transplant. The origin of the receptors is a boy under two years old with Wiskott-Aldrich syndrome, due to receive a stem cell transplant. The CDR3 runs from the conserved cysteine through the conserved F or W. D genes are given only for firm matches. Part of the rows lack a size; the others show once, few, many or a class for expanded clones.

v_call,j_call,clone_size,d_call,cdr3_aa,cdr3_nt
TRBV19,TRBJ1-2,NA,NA,CASNVGNYGYTF,TGTGCCAGTAATGTCGGTAACTATGGCTACACCTTC
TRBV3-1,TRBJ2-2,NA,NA,CASSPLGRAVRNTGELFF,TGTGCCAGCAGTCCCCTCGGCAGGGCGGTTCGGAACACCGGGGAGCTGTTTTTT
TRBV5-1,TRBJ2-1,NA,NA,CASSSSGTPSLGEQFF,TGCGCCAGCAGTTCTTCTGGGACGCCGTCACTGGGTGAGCAGTTCTTC
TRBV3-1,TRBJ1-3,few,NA,CASSPTGLYGNTIYF,TGTGCCAGCAGCCCTACAGGGCTGTACGGAAACACCATATATTTT
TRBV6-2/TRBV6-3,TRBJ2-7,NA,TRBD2,CASSALPGGSYEQYF,TGTGCCAGCAGTGCACTCCCGGGGGGATCCTACGAGCAGTACTTC
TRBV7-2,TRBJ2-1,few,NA,CASRLSTGPIYNEQFF,TGTGCCAGCAGGTTATCAACTGGCCCCATTTACAATGAGCAGTTCTTC
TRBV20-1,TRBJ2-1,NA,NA,CSARDSAEQFF,TGCAGTGCTAGAGATAGTGCTGAGCAGTTCTTC
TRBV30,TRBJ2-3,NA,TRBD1,CAWSSGTGGDTQYF,TGTGCCTGGAGTAGTGGGACAGGAGGAGATACGCAGTATTTT
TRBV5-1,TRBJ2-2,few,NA,CASSLVADGELFF,TGCGCCAGCAGCTTGGTGGCAGACGGGGAGCTGTTTTTT
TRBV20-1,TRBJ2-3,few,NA,CSASVRGRGTDTQYF,TGCAGTGCTAGTGTTCGGGGGAGAGGCACAGATACGCAGTATTTT
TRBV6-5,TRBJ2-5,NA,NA,CASSYQLTGSQETQYF,TGTGCCAGCAGTTACCAATTAACAGGGAGCCAAGAGACCCAGTACTTC
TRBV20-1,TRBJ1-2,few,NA,CSARDFGGRDGYTF,TGCAGTGCTAGAGATTTTGGGGGGCGTGATGGCTACACCTTC
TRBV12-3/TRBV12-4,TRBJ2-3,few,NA,CASSSVPNTDTQYF,TGTGCCAGCAGTTCCGTACCAAACACAGATACGCAGTATTTT
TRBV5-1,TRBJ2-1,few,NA,CASSLPRDGSSYNEQFF,TGCGCCAGCAGCTTGCCCAGGGACGGGAGCTCCTACAATGAGCAGTTCTTC
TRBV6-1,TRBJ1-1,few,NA,CASSPRHLSLNTEAFF,TGTGCCAGCAGTCCACGCCATTTATCCCTGAACACTGAAGCTTTCTTT
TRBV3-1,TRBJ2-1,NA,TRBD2,CASSQDLGGGEQFF,TGTGCCAGCAGCCAAGATCTTGGCGGGGGGGAGCAGTTCTTC
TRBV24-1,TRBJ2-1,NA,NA,CATSLAGSGNEQFF,TGTGCCACCAGTCTGGCGGGATCGGGGAATGAGCAGTTCTTC
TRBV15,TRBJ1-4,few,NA,CATSRFEGGNEKLFF,TGTGCCACCAGCAGATTTGAGGGAGGGAATGAAAAACTGTTTTTT
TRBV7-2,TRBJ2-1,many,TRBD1,CASSLGQPYNEQFF,TGTGCCAGCAGCTTGGGACAGCCATACAATGAGCAGTTCTTC
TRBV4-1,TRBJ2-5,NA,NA,CASSQESKSSGGETQYF,TGCGCCAGCAGCCAAGAATCGAAGTCGTCAGGAGGAGAGACCCAGTACTTC
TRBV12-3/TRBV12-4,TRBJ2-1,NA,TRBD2,CASSLASGRENEQFF,TGTGCCAGCAGTTTGGCCAGCGGGAGAGAGAATGAGCAGTTCTTC
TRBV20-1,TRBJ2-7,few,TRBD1,CSARGTGVYEQYF,TGCAGTGCTAGGGGGACAGGGGTCTACGAGCAGTACTTC
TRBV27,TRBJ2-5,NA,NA,CASTSGVEETQYF,TGTGCCAGCACCTCGGGTGTAGAAGAGACCCAGTACTTC
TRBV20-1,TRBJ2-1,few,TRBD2,CSALERLAGAYNEQFF,TGCAGTGCCCTCGAAAGGCTAGCGGGAGCCTACAATGAGCAGTTCTTC
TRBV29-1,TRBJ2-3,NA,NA,CSAGGVTANTDTQYF,TGCAGCGCCGGAGGAGTGACGGCAAACACAGATACGCAGTATTTT
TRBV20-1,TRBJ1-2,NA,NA,CSARVLFYGYTF,TGCAGTGCTAGAGTACTATTCTATGGCTACACCTTC
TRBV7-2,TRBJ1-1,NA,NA,CASSPSGARTEAFF,TGTGCCAGCAGCCCCTCAGGGGCGCGGACTGAAGCTTTCTTT
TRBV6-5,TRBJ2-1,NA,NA,CASSYGGTAYNEQFF,TGTGCCAGCAGTTATGGGGGGACAGCTTACAATGAGCAGTTCTTC
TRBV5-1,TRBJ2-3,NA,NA,CASSLSSRGAGTDTQYF,TGCGCCAGCAGCTTGTCGTCAAGGGGCGCAGGAACAGATACGCAGTATTTT
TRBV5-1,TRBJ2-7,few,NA,CASSPEGGKPYEQYF,TGCGCCAGCAGCCCCGAGGGGGGAAAGCCCTACGAGCAGTACTTC
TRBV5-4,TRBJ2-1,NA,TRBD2,CASTLGLAGGNNEQFF,TGTGCCAGCACCTTAGGACTAGCGGGAGGGAACAATGAGCAGTTCTTC
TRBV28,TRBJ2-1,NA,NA,CASRGDGNDQFF,TGTGCCAGCAGGGGGGATGGGAATGACCAGTTCTTC
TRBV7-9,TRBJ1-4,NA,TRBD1,CASSIGTAEKLFF,TGTGCCAGCAGTATAGGGACAGCTGAAAAACTGTTTTTT
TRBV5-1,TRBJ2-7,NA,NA,CASSFNGNYEQYF,TGCGCCAGCAGCTTTAACGGAAACTACGAGCAGTACTTC
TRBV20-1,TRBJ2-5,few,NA,CSARGSGSQETQYF,TGCAGTGCCCGGGGCAGCGGATCCCAAGAGACCCAGTACTTC
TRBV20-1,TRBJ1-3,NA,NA,CSALAQAGGNTIYF,TGCAGTGCCCTCGCGCAGGCGGGTGGAAACACCATATATTTT
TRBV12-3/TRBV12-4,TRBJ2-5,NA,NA,CASSLGMRQLLYQETQYF,TGTGCCAGCAGTTTGGGAATGAGACAGCTCCTGTACCAAGAGACCCAGTACTTC
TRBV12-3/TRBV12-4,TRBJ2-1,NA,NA,CASSQTAWNEQFF,TGTGCCAGCAGTCAGACCGCGTGGAATGAGCAGTTCTTC
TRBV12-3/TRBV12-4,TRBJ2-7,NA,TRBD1,CASSRVTGAIGEQYF,TGTGCCAGCAGTCGAGTCACAGGGGCAATAGGCGAGCAGTACTTC
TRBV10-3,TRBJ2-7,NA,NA,CAISGDRSYEQYF,TGTGCCATCAGTGGTGACCGGTCCTACGAGCAGTACTTC
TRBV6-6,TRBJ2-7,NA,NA,CASGSGSAYEQYF,TGTGCCAGCGGATCGGGATCCGCCTACGAGCAGTACTTC
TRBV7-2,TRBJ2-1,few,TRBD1,CASSPRQGRQFF,TGTGCCAGCAGCCCCCGACAGGGACGGCAGTTCTTC
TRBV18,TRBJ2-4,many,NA,CASSTGLAKNIQYF,TGTGCCAGCAGCACCGGACTAGCCAAAAACATTCAGTACTTC
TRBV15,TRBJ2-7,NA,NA,CATSRDLGYEQYF,TGTGCCACCAGCAGAGATTTGGGCTACGAGCAGTACTTC
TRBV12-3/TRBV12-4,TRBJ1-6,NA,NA,CASSLKDGTPLHF,TGTGCCAGCAGTTTGAAAGACGGGACACCCCTCCACTTT
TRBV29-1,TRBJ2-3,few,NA,CSVGFRSDTQYF,TGCAGCGTTGGATTCAGGTCAGATACGCAGTATTTT
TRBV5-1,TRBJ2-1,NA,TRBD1,CASSFIRDRAYNEQFF,TGCGCCAGCAGCTTCATCCGGGACAGGGCTTACAATGAGCAGTTCTTC
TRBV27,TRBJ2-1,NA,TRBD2,CASSLASGFRNEQFF,TGTGCCAGCAGTTTAGCTAGCGGCTTCAGAAATGAGCAGTTCTTC
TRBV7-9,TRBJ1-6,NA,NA,CASSLGGLGYNSPLHF,TGTGCCAGCAGCTTAGGAGGGCTCGGCTATAATTCACCCCTCCACTTT
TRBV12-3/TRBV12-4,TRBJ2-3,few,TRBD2,CASSPYGTSPDTQYF,TGTGCCAGCAGTCCCTACGGGACTAGCCCAGATACGCAGTATTTT
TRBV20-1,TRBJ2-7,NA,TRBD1,CSAYWTGSYEQYF,TGCAGTGCTTATTGGACAGGGTCCTACGAGCAGTACTTC
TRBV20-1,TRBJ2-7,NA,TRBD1,CSAREPGQGYYEQYF,TGCAGTGCTAGAGAACCGGGACAGGGGTACTACGAGCAGTACTTC
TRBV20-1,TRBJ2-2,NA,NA,CSASETGLNTGELFF,TGCAGTGCTAGTGAGACCGGATTGAACACCGGGGAGCTGTTTTTT
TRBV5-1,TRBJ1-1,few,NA,CASSSGGTPEAFF,TGCGCCAGCAGCTCGGGGGGGACACCAGAAGCTTTCTTT
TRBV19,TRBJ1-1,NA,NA,CASSMGVRTEAFF,TGTGCCAGTAGTATGGGGGTTCGGACTGAAGCTTTCTTT
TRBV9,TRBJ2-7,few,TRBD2,CASSPNFGLANNYEQYF,TGTGCCAGCAGCCCTAACTTCGGACTAGCGAATAACTACGAGCAGTACTTC
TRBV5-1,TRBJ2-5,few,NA,CASSLGDGAQETQYF,TGCGCCAGTAGCTTGGGGGACGGAGCCCAAGAGACCCAGTACTTC
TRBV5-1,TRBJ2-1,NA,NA,CASSFEFTSYPVVGEQFF,TGCGCCAGCAGCTTCGAGTTTACTAGCTACCCCGTGGTCGGTGAGCAGTTCTTC
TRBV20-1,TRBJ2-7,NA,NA,CSARGAGRPYEQYF,TGCAGTGCTAGAGGGGCGGGACGACCCTACGAGCAGTACTTC